This T cell receptor (beta chain) came from a study of shared clonotypes between healthy human individuals. The germline V gene encodes CDR1 WSHSY and CDR2 SAAADI. The CDR3 has 17 residues. V was pared by 4 bases and J by 3 bases, with 12 bases of the junction left unmatched. Points from the study as a whole: For naive CD4 cells, around 5% of clonotypes were shared across a handful of donors. What naive subsets generally showed was a larger estimated richness than memory subsets showed. For sorted subsets, rarefaction showed incomplete sequencing despite large depth.

As for this clone: Its antigen is not identified.

Naive-designated CD8 cells lacked CD45RO, were positively enriched for CCR7, and omitted terminally differentiated effector memory CD45RA+ cells. Clones were read by immunoSEQ multiplex PCR, and TCRdb kept only the in-frame ones, dropping some. Among roughly 890,000 clones listed, about 92% were seen once. The sample comprised naive CD8+ T cells sorted from blood. This receptor was identified in a man aged 25-40 years in good health. The V and J genes are TRBV10-2 and TRBJ2-7; 10 bases align to TRBD1. CDR3 region: CASSAYYPGQGRYEQYF. The CDR3 DNA reads as TGCGCCAGCAGTGCCTACTATCCGGGACAGGGGCGCTACGAGCAGTACTTC.